Listed below are T cell receptor beta chains from one sample, sequenced in a study of T cell responses to AZD1222 COVID-19 vaccine. TCRdb's copy holds only in-frame clones and misses some; the assay was immunoSEQ multiplex PCR. This sample has approximately 150,000 clones; 85% to 95% occur once, and the top ten carry about 1.3%. The sequencing used peripheral blood, collected on day 0 of AZD1222 vaccination. The receptors come from an adult in good health. The CDR3 runs from the conserved cysteine through the conserved F or W. A D gene is named only where the DNA matches it firmly. Clone size is stated in some rows and not others, as once, few, many or a class when expanded.

d_call j_call v_call clone_size cdr3_nt cdr3_aa
- TRBJ1-2 TRBV5-8 - TGTGCCAGCAGCTTGTTAGGACTGGATCCGGGGGGCTACACCTTC CASSLLGLDPGGYTF
- TRBJ2-6 TRBV3-1/TRBV3-2 - TGTGCCAGCAGCCTATTTACCTCTGGGGCCAACGTCCTGACTTTC CASSLFTSGANVLTF
- TRBJ1-2 TRBV7-3 - TGTGCCAGCAGCCCTAGGCGATCTGGGGGCTACACCTTC CASSPRRSGGYTF
- TRBJ1-2 TRBV19 - TGTGCCACTACCCGGGCAGCCACTAACTATGGCTACACCTTC CATTRAATNYGYTF
- TRBJ1-4 TRBV3-1/TRBV3-2 - TGTGCCAGCAGCCAAGCTGGAGGGAATGAAAAACTGTTTTTT CASSQAGGNEKLFF
- TRBJ1-6 TRBV5-8 - TGTGCCAGCAGCTTGGGAACATTGACTTCACCCCTCCACTTT CASSLGTLTSPLHF
TRBD1 TRBJ1-2 TRBV19 - TGTGCCAGTAGTATGTGGACAGGGGATAACTATGGCTACACCTTC CASSMWTGDNYGYTF
TRBD1 TRBJ2-3 TRBV11-3 - TGTGCCAGCAGCTTAGGGACAGGGGGCGCGACAGATACGCAGTATTTT CASSLGTGGATDTQYF
TRBD1 TRBJ1-1 TRBV28 once TGTGCCAGCAGTTTACCGAGGACAGGTAGCACTGAAGCTTTCTTT CASSLPRTGSTEAFF
- TRBJ2-1 TRBV6-2/TRBV6-3 once TGTGCCAGCAGTTATGATCCGAGGGGCTGGTTAGATGAGCAGTTCTTC CASSYDPRGWLDEQFF
- TRBJ2-1 TRBV19 - TGTGCCAGTAGTCCCAGAGGGCGGGATGGGTACAATGAGCAGTTCTTC CASSPRGRDGYNEQFF
- TRBJ1-1 TRBV10-1 - TGCGCCAGCAGTGAAATTAGGGACACTGAAGCTTTCTTT CASSEIRDTEAFF
- TRBJ2-3 TRBV19 - TGTGCCAGTACCGATCCCAGGGATAGAGATACGCAGTATTTT CASTDPRDRDTQYF
TRBD2 TRBJ2-2 TRBV27 - TGTGCCAGCAGTTCGCGGGGGGGTCATGTGACCACCGGGGAGCTGTTTTTT CASSSRGGHVTTGELFF
- TRBJ2-3 TRBV5-1 - TGCGCCAGCAGCTTGGGGCTCCGGAGCACAGATACGCAGTATTTT CASSLGLRSTDTQYF
TRBD1 TRBJ1-2 TRBV9 once TGTGCCAGCAGTACAGGGGACCACCGGGGCGGCTACACCTTC CASSTGDHRGGYTF
TRBD1 TRBJ1-1 TRBV6-5 - TGTGCCAGCAGTTACACAGGGGAGGGGACTGAAGCTTTCTTT CASSYTGEGTEAFF
- TRBJ1-3 TRBV12-5 - TGTGCTAGTGGTTTGGTACTAGGGTATACTGGAAACACCATATATTTT CASGLVLGYTGNTIYF